Listed below are T cell receptor beta chains from one sample, sequenced in a study of vaccination and CD4 T cells after COVID-19. TCRdb re-called the PCR reads through MiXCR, storing one row per CDR3 protein. Among fewer than 6,500 distinct CDR3 sequences listed, 34% were seen once. No antigens are known for them. The sequencing input was CD4+ T cells from blood, cultured in vitro. These TCRs come from a human donor in good health. Both conserved end residues are part of each CDR3. D genes are given only for firm matches. The listing skips clone size in some rows; elsewhere it reads once, few, many or a size class.

TRBV6-1,TRBJ2-3,TRBD2,few,TGTGCCAGCCAACTAGCGGGGGACACAGATACGCAGTATTTT,CASQLAGDTDTQYF
TRBV6-2/TRBV6-3,TRBJ2-3,TRBD2,NA,TGTGCCAGCAGTTACGGTAGCGGGGGGGCGTTAGATACGCAGTATTTT,CASSYGSGGALDTQYF
TRBV7-2,TRBJ1-1,TRBD1,medium-sized,TGTGCCAGCAGCGAGGGACAGACGAACACTGAAGCTTTCTTT,CASSEGQTNTEAFF
TRBV29-1,TRBJ2-5,NA,NA,TGCAGCGTTCGTTTTCCGGGGGAGACCCAGTACTTC,CSVRFPGETQYF
TRBV20-1,TRBJ1-1,NA,NA,TGCAGTGCTAGAGCTCCCGGCGGACTCTCAGCTTTCTTT,CSARAPGGLSAFF
TRBV10-1,TRBJ2-1,NA,NA,TGCGCCAGCAGTCTGGAGGCTAGCAGCTATAATGAGCAGTTCTTC,CASSLEASSYNEQFF
TRBV20-1,TRBJ2-7,TRBD2,NA,TGCAGTGCTAGATCCCCTAGCGGGGAGCGCTACGAGCAGTACTTC,CSARSPSGERYEQYF
TRBV5-1,TRBJ2-5,TRBD2,NA,TGCGCCAGCAGCCCGCGGGCGGGGGAGCCTCAAGAGACCCAGTACTTC,CASSPRAGEPQETQYF
TRBV7-9,TRBJ1-1,TRBD1,few,TGTGCCAGCAGCTTAGGGTCCGGACAGGGCCGAAATGAAGCTTTCTTT,CASSLGSGQGRNEAFF
TRBV7-2,TRBJ1-5,NA,few,TGTGCCAGCAGCTTAGTCTGGACAGTAGATCAGCCCCAGCATTTT,CASSLVWTVDQPQHF
TRBV6-5,TRBJ1-5,NA,NA,TGTGCCAGCAGTTCCGGCGGGAGGGTAAGGGGTCAGCCCCAGCATTTT,CASSSGGRVRGQPQHF
TRBV20-1,TRBJ2-3,NA,few,TGCAGTGCTAAAATGGACGATACGCAGTATTTT,CSAKMDDTQYF
TRBV12-3/TRBV12-4,TRBJ1-2,NA,few,TGTGCCAGCAGTTTACAGGATTCCAGAGGCTACACCTTC,CASSLQDSRGYTF
TRBV12-3/TRBV12-4,TRBJ1-5,TRBD1,NA,TGTGCCAGCAGTGCGGGACAGGGAAAGGGTGCGCCCCAGCATTTT,CASSAGQGKGAPQHF
TRBV20-1,TRBJ1-2,NA,NA,TGCAGTGCTAGTACCGCAGAGAACTATGGCTACACCTTC,CSASTAENYGYTF
TRBV6-1,TRBJ2-3,NA,NA,TGTGCCAGCAGGACTACAGGGTTCGCAGATACGCAGTATTTT,CASRTTGFADTQYF
TRBV6-1,TRBJ2-7,NA,NA,TGTGCCAGTTGGACTTTCCCCAGCGAGCAGTACTTC,CASWTFPSEQYF